This T cell receptor beta chain was sequenced for a study of blood T cell repertoires in COVID-19. Looking at the study overall: COVID-19 samples collected from the United States, Italy and Spain covered acute and convalescent phases. Sources were T cells, B-cell-depleted T cells, or PBMCs; the material itself was cDNA or gDNA.

The method was immunoSEQ multiplex PCR; TCRdb's version includes in-frame clones alone and lacks a portion of them. The table shows just over 250,000 clones, with 87% occurring only once. Germline V CDR1 and CDR2: ENHRY, SYGVKD. Trimming cost V 3 bases and J 2 bases; bases outside gene matches: 4. CDR3 length: 15 residues. This clonotype was sampled from a woman in her 50s with acute or convalescent COVID-19. The specimen sequenced was peripheral blood. This rearrangement joins TRBV10-3 to TRBJ2-3; 8 bases agree with TRBD1. The CDR3, as DNA: TGTGCCATCAGTGACCCAGGGGGCAACACAGATACGCAGTATTTT. Protein product: CAISDPGGNTDTQYF.